Presented here are 2 T cell receptor beta chains from one specimen sequenced in a study of blood T cell repertoires in COVID-19. Sequenced by immunoSEQ multiplex PCR; TCRdb stores in-frame clones only, minus some. The table lists around 300,000 clones, 90% of them singletons, with 3.5% to 4.5% in the top ten. Source material: PBMCs or T cells enriched from blood (not recorded which). The receptor set was obtained from a woman aged 18-29 years with acute COVID-19.

The rearrangement links TRBV7-9 to TRBJ1-1; D uncertain. Trimming stripped 5 bases from V and 1 base from J, with 11 bases between. The CDR3 is made up of 14 amino acids. Germline V gene sequence: CDR1 SEHNR, CDR2 FQNEAQ (reference sequence). CDR3 loop: CASSPMPGNTEAFF. CDR3 nucleotides: TGTGCCAGCAGCCCGATGCCAGGGAACACTGAAGCTTTCTTT.

The CDR3 nucleotides read TGTGCCAGTAGTATGGGGGGAGCGGAAAACACCATATATTTT. This sequence encodes CASSMGGAENTIYF. The chain links TRBV19 to TRBJ1-3; TRBD1 is a possible D gene (5 bases). Germline CDR1 and CDR2: LNHDA and SQIVND (reference sequence). The CDR3 loop spans 14 amino acids. With 3 bases removed from V and 6 bases from J, the gap between germline ends came to 12 bases.